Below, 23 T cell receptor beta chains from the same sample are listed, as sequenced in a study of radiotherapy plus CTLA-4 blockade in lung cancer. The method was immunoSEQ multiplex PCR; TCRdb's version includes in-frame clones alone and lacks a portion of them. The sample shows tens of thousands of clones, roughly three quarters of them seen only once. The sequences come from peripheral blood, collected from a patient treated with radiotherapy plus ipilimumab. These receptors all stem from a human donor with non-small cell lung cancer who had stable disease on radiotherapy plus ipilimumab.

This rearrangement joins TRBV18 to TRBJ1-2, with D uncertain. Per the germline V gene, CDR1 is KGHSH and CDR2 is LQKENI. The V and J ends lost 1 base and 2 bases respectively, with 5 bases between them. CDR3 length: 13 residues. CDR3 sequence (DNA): TGTGCCAGCTCACCACAACAGAACTATGGCTACACCTTC. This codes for CASSPQQNYGYTF.

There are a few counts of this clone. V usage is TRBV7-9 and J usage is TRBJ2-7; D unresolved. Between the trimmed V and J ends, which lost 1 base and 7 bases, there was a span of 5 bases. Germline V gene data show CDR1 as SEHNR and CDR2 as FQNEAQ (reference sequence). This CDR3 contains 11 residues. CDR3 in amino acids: CASSLEWEQYF. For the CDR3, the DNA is TGTGCCAGCAGCTTAGAGTGGGAGCAGTACTTC.

The CDR3 reads CASSLARNTEAFF. CDR3 sequence (DNA): TGTGCCAGCAGCTTAGCCCGGAACACTGAAGCTTTCTTT. The chain joins TRBV7-2 to TRBJ1-1; D uncertain. The CDR3 is 13 residues long. Germline CDR1 and CDR2: SGHTA and FQGNSA. V shed 0 bases and J shed 1 base, with 3 bases lying between them.

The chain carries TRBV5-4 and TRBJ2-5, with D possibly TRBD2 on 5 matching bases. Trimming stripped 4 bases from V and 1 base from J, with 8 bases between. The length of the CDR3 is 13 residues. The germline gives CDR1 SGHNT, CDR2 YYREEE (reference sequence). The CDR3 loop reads CASSRRSQETQYF. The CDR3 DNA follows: TGTGCCAGCAGCCGGAGGTCCCAAGAGACCCAGTACTTC.

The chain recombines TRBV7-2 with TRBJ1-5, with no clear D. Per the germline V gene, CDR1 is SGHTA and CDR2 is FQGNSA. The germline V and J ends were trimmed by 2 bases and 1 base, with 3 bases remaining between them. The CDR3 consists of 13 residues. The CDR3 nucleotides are TGTGCCAGCAGCTTAATGAGCAATCAGCCCCAGCATTTT. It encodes CASSLMSNQPQHF. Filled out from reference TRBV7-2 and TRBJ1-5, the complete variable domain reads GAGVSQSPSNKVTEKGKDVELRCDPISGHTALYWYRQSLGQGLEFLIYFQGNSAPDKSGLPSDRFSAERTGGSVSTLTIQRTQQEDSAVYLCASSLMSNQPQHFGDGTRLSIL.

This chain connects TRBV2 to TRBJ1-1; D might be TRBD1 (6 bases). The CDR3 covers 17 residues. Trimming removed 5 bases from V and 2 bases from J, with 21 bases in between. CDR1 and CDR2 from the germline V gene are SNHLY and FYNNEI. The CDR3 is CASSPLGAWGTNTEAFF. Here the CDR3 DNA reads TGTGCCAGCAGTCCACTGGGGGCGTGGGGTACAAACACTGAAGCTTTCTTT.

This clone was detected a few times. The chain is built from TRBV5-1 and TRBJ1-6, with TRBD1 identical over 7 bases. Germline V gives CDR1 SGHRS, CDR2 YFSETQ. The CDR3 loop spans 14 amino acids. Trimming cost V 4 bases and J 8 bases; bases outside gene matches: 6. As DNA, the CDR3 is TGCGCCAGCAGCCGGACAGGAGGGGATTCACCCCTCCACTTT. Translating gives CASSRTGGDSPLHF. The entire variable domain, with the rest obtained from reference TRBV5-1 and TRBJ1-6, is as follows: KAGVTQTPRYLIKTRGQQVTLSCSPISGHRSVSWYQQTPGQGLQFLFEYFSETQRNKGNFPGRFSGRQFSNSRSEMNVSTLELGDSALYLCASSRTGGDSPLHFGNGTRLTVT.

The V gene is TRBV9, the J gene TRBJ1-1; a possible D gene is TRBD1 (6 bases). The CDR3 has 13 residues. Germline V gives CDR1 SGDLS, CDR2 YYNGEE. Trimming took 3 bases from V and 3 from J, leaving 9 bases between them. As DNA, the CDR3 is TGTGCCAGCAGCGACAGGGACGACACTGAAGCTTTCTTT. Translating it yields CASSDRDDTEAFF.

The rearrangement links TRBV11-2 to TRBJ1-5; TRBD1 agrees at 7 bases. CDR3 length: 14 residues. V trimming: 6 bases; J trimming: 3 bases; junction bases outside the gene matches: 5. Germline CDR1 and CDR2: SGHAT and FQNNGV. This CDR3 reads CASSAGGSNQPQHF. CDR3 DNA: TGTGCCAGCAGTGCAGGGGGTTCCAATCAGCCCCAGCATTTT.

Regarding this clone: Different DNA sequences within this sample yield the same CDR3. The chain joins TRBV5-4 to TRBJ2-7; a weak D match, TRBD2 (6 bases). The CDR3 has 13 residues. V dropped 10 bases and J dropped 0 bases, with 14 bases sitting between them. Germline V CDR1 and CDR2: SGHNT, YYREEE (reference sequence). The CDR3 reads CALGGRDSYEQYF. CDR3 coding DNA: TGTGCCTTGGGAGGCAGGGACTCCTACGAGCAGTACTTC.

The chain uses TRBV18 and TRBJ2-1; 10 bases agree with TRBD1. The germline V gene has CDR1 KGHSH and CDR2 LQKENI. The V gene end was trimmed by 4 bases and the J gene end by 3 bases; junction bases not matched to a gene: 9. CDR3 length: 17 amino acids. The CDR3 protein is CASSRLFRDRGYNEQFF. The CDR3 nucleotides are TGTGCCAGCTCACGACTCTTCCGGGACAGGGGCTACAATGAGCAGTTCTTC. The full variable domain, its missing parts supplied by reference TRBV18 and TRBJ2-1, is NAGVMQNPRHLVRRRGQEARLRCSPMKGHSHVYWYRQLPEEGLKFMVYLQKENIIDESGMPKERFSAEFPKEGPSILRIQQVVRGDSAAYFCASSRLFRDRGYNEQFFGPGTRLTVL.

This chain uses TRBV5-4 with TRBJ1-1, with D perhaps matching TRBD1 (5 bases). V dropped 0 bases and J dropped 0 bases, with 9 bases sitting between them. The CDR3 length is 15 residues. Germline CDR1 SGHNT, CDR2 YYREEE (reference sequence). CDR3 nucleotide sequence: TGTGCCAGCAGCTTGGTTAGACAGATGAACACTGAAGCTTTCTTT. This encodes CASSLVRQMNTEAFF.

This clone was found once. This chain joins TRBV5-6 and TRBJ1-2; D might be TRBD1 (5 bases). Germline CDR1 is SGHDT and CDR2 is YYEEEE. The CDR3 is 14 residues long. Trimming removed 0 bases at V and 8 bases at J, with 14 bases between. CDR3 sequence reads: CASSLESRAWGYTF. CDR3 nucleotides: TGTGCCAGCAGCTTGGAATCCAGGGCTTGGGGCTACACCTTC. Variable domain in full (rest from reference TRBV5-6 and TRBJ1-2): DAGVTQSPTHLIKTRGQQVTLRCSPKSGHDTVSWYQQALGQGPQFIFQYYEEEERQRGNFPDRFSGHQFPNYSSELNVNALLLGDSALYLCASSLESRAWGYTFGSGTRLTVV.

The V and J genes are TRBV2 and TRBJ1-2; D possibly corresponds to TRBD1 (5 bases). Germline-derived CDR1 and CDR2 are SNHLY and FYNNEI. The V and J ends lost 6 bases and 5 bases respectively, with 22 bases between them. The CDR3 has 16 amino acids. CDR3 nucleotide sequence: TGTGCCAGCAGCCCGGGACGGTTTGATCGGGAATATGGCTACACCTTC. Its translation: CASSPGRFDREYGYTF.

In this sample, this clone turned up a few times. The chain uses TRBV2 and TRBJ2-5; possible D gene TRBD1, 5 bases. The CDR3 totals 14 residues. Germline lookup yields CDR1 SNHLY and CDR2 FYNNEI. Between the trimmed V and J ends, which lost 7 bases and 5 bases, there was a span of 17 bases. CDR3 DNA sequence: TGTGCCAGCATCCCGCAGGGTGGCCGGGAGACCCAGTACTTC. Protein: CASIPQGGRETQYF.

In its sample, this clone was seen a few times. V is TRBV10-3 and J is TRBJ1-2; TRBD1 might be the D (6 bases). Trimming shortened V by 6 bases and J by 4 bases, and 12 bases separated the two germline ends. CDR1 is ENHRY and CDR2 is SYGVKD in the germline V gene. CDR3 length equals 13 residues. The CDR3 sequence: CAISPTGPYGYTF. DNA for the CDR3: TGTGCCATCAGCCCGACAGGCCCCTATGGCTACACCTTC.

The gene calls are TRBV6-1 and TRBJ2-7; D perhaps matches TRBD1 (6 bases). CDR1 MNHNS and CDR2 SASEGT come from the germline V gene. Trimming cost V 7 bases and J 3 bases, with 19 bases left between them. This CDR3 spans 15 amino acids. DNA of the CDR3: TGTGCCAGCAATCGCCAAAGGGACATGGGCTACGAGCAGTACGTC. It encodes CASNRQRDMGYEQYV.

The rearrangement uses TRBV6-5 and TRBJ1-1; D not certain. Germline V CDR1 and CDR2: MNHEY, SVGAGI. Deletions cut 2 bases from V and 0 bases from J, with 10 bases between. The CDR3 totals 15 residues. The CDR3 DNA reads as TGTGCCAGCAGTTACGCAGGTTCCATGAACACTGAAGCTTTCTTT. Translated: CASSYAGSMNTEAFF.

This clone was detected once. The CDR3: CASSLVSLSGNTIYF. Written as DNA, the CDR3 is TGTGCCAGCAGCTTAGTGTCCTTGTCTGGAAACACCATATATTTT. The chain recombines TRBV11-2 with TRBJ1-3, with no clear D. CDR1 is SGHAT, CDR2 FQNNGV, per germline. V was clipped by 1 base and J by 1 base, with 8 bases between them. The CDR3 is 15 residues long. Looking up the rest from reference TRBV11-2 and TRBJ1-3 gives the full variable domain: EAGVAQSPRYKIIEKRQSVAFWCNPISGHATLYWYQQILGQGPKLLIQFQNNGVVDDSQLPKDRFSAERLKGVDSTLKIQPAKLEDSAVYLCASSLVSLSGNTIYFGEGSWLTVV.

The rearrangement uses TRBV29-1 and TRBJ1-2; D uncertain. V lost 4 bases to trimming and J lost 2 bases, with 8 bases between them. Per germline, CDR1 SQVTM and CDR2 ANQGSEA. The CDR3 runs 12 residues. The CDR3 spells CSVVTLNYGYTF. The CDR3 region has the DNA TGCAGCGTTGTGACATTAAACTATGGCTACACCTTC.

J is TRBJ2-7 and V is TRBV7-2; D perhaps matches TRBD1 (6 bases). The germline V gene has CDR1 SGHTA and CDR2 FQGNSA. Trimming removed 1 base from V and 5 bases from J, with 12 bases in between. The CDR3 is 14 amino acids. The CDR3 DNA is TGTGCCAGCAGCTTAGATAGGGGGTTCCACGAGCAGTACTTC. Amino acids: CASSLDRGFHEQYF.

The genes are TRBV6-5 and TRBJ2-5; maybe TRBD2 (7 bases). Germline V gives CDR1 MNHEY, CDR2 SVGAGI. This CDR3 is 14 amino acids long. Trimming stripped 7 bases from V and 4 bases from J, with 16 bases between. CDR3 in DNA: TGTGCCAGCAAGCATGGGGGGGCCGGAGAGACCCAGTACTTC. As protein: CASKHGGAGETQYF.

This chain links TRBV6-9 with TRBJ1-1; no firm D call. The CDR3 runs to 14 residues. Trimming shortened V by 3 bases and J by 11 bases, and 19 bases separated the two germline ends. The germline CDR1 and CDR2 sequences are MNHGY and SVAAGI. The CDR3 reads CASSYRRTDFLAFF. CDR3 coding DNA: TGTGCCAGCAGTTACAGGCGCACGGACTTTTTGGCTTTCTTT.